These 3 T cell receptor beta chains were all obtained from the same sample, sequenced in a study of shared clonotypes between healthy human individuals. TCRdb's table, derived via immunoSEQ multiplex PCR, lists solely in-frame clones and lacks some. The sample carries roughly 2 million clones, roughly 94% recorded once. Positively selected for CCR7, the CD45RO-negative cells used as naive CD8 cells excluded terminally differentiated effector memory CD45RA+ cells. Sequenced material: naive CD8+ T cells sorted from blood. Receptors originate from a man aged 18 to 30 in good health.

The rearrangement links TRBV6-4 to TRBJ1-3; 7 bases are a match to TRBD1. Germline loops: CDR1 MRHNA, CDR2 SNTAGT. V lost 7 bases to trimming and J lost 6 bases; unmatched junction nucleotides: 9. This CDR3 is 14 amino acids long. CDR3 nucleotide sequence: TGTGCCAGCAACCCGACAGGGACTGCAAACACCATATATTTT. This encodes CASNPTGTANTIYF.

This chain joins TRBV4-1 and TRBJ2-1, with D unclear. V dropped 3 bases and J dropped 6 bases, with 9 bases sitting between them. The CDR3 is 13 residues long. Germline V lookup: CDR1 MGHRA, CDR2 YSYEKL. The DNA of the CDR3 is TGCGCCAGCAGCCAGATAATAGCCAATGAGCAGTTCTTC. Amino acids: CASSQIIANEQFF.

Notes on this clone: Other DNA sequences in this specimen translate into the identical CDR3. The V gene is TRBV30, the J gene TRBJ1-2; 7 nucleotides match TRBD1. V lost 2 bases and J lost 1; bases outside the gene matches: 4. The germline gives CDR1 GTSNPN, CDR2 SVGIG (reference sequence). The length of the CDR3 is 14 residues. Here the CDR3 DNA reads TGTGCCTGGAGTCGACAGGGAGGTAACTATGGCTACACCTTC. Protein product: CAWSRQGGNYGYTF.